The 15 T cell receptor beta chains presented below share a single source sample, sequenced in a study of blood T cell repertoires in COVID-19. Assay: immunoSEQ multiplex PCR; the TCRdb copy retains only in-frame clones and omits some. This repertoire shows fewer than 300,000 clones, 82% found once; its top ten account for roughly 3.1%. Sequenced sample: peripheral blood. These receptors were taken from a woman younger than 35 with acute or convalescent COVID-19.

This chain connects TRBV19 to TRBJ1-5; 11 bases fit TRBD1. The CDR3 loop spans 16 amino acids. The germline gives CDR1 LNHDA, CDR2 SQIVND (reference sequence). J gave up 6 bases and V 5 bases, and 9 bases lay outside the gene matches. CDR3 DNA: TGTGCCAGTAGTTCACTTGGACAGGGGGCTATTCAGCCCCAGCATTTT. Amino acids: CASSSLGQGAIQPQHF.

This chain connects TRBV2 to TRBJ2-7; the D gene is possibly TRBD1 (5 bases). The V gene lost 7 bases and the J gene lost 4 bases, with 11 bases spanning the gap. The germline gives CDR1 SNHLY, CDR2 FYNNEI. The CDR3 is 12 amino acids. The CDR3 spells CASILDSYEQYF. The CDR3 region has the DNA TGTGCCAGCATTTTAGACAGTTACGAGCAGTACTTC.

J is TRBJ1-3 and V is TRBV6-5; 7 nucleotides agree with TRBD1. The CDR3 is 14 amino acids. With 5 bases clipped from V and 2 bases from J, the junction kept 3 bases outside the gene matches. CDR1 and CDR2 (germline): MNHEY, SVGAGI. The CDR3 bases are TGTGCCAGCAGTCGAACAGGGGCTGGAAACACCATATATTTT. Translating it yields CASSRTGAGNTIYF.

J is TRBJ2-7 and V is TRBV19, with TRBD2 identical over 9 bases. Per germline, CDR1 LNHDA and CDR2 SQIVND (reference sequence). V was pared by 4 bases and J by 3 bases, with 1 base of the junction left unmatched. This CDR3 is 13 amino acids long. The CDR3 coding sequence is TGTGCCAGTAGTACTAGCGGGGTCTACGAGCAGTACTTC. It specifies CASSTSGVYEQYF.

The V and J genes are TRBV5-4 and TRBJ1-3; D unclear. The CDR3 has 15 residues. Germline CDR1 reads SGHNT; CDR2 reads YYREEE (reference sequence). The germline V and J ends were trimmed by 0 bases and 4 bases, with 11 bases remaining between them. The CDR3 sequence is CASSLDLFSGNTIYF. The CDR3 nucleotides are TGTGCCAGCAGCTTGGACTTGTTTTCGGGAAACACCATATATTTT.

The chain is built from TRBV28 and TRBJ1-2, with D possibly matching TRBD1 (6 bases). Germline lookup yields CDR1 MDHEN and CDR2 SYDVKM. The ends were cut back, 4 bases at V and 4 bases at J, with 19 bases in the middle. The CDR3 has 16 amino acids. CDR3 sequence (DNA): TGTGCCAGCAGTTCTAGGGGGAGGGTCGGTGGCTATGGCTACACCTTC. Its protein product is CASSSRGRVGGYGYTF.

V gene TRBV5-4 combines with J gene TRBJ1-1; D is undetermined. V was shortened by 0 bases and J by 1 base, with 7 bases between the two germline ends. Germline V gene lookup returns CDR1 SGHNT and CDR2 YYREEE (reference sequence). The CDR3 loop spans 14 amino acids. The DNA for the CDR3 is TGTGCCAGCAGCTTGGGCACAACGAACACTGAAGCTTTCTTT. Translating it yields CASSLGTTNTEAFF.

The chain combines TRBV5-1 with TRBJ2-7, with a tentative D call TRBD2 (6 bases). The V gene lost 0 bases and the J gene lost 4 bases, with 14 bases spanning the gap. There are 15 residues in the CDR3. The germline V gene encodes CDR1 SGHRS and CDR2 YFSETQ. CDR3 sequence reads: CASSLAEGGVYEQYF. CDR3 nucleotide sequence: TGCGCCAGCAGCTTGGCGGAGGGTGGGGTGTACGAGCAGTACTTC.

The gene calls are TRBV14 and TRBJ2-1; 9 bases align to TRBD1. V was pared by 0 bases and J by 3 bases, with 6 bases of the junction left unmatched. The germline V gene has CDR1 SGHDN and CDR2 FVKESK. The CDR3 totals 17 residues. CDR3 sequence reads: CASSQDPGQGIYNEQFF. The CDR3 DNA reads as TGTGCCAGCAGCCAAGACCCGGGACAGGGTATCTACAATGAGCAGTTCTTC. The full variable domain, its missing parts supplied by reference TRBV14 and TRBJ2-1, is EAGVTQFPSHSVIEKGQTVTLRCDPISGHDNLYWYRRVMGKEIKFLLHFVKESKQDESGMPNNRFLAERTGGTYSTLKVQPAELEDSGVYFCASSQDPGQGIYNEQFFGPGTRLTVL.

In its sample, this clone was seen once. This chain uses TRBV28 with TRBJ1-5; the match to TRBD1 covers 7 bases. With V trimmed by 6 bases and J by 5 bases, 10 bases remained unmatched. This CDR3 region has 15 residues. Germline values: CDR1 MDHEN, CDR2 SYDVKM. The chain's CDR3 is CASSRAGGWDQPQHF. Written as DNA, the CDR3 is TGTGCCAGCAGCCGCGCAGGGGGGTGGGATCAGCCCCAGCATTTT.

The CDR3 reads CASSELRTSEFF. CDR3 DNA: TGTGCCAGCAGTGAATTAAGGACTAGCGAGTTCTTC. The chain carries TRBV2 and TRBJ2-1, with TRBD2 matching over 9 bases. Germline values: CDR1 SNHLY, CDR2 FYNNEI. The V segment lost 2 bases and the J segment 14 bases; nucleotides outside the gene matches: 4. The CDR3 sequence is 12 residues long. Using reference TRBV2 and TRBJ2-1 for the parts outside the CDR3, the full variable domain is EPEVTQTPSHQVTQMGQEVILRCVPISNHLYFYWYRQILGQKVEFLVSFYNNEISEKSEIFDDQFSVERPDGSNFTLKIRSTKLEDSAMYFCASSELRTSEFFGPGTRLTVL.

The table lists this clone with a count of one. The gene calls are TRBV28 and TRBJ1-1, with 8 bases lining up with TRBD1. J lost 5 bases, V lost 5 bases, and 10 bases had no gene match. Germline CDR1 MDHEN, CDR2 SYDVKM. This CDR3 spans 15 amino acids. CDR3 residues: CASSEAGGAQTEAFF. The CDR3, as DNA: TGTGCCAGCAGTGAGGCAGGGGGCGCACAAACTGAAGCTTTCTTT.

The chain uses TRBV5-1 and TRBJ1-1; 8 bases agree with TRBD1. Looked up from germline, CDR1 is SGHRS and CDR2 is YFSETQ. Trimming took 5 bases from V and 6 from J; bases not matched to a gene: 0. CDR3 size: 11 residues. CDR3 in amino acids: CASRTGAEAFF. Written as DNA, the CDR3 is TGCGCCAGCAGGACAGGGGCTGAAGCTTTCTTT. Variable domain in full (rest from reference TRBV5-1 and TRBJ1-1): KAGVTQTPRYLIKTRGQQVTLSCSPISGHRSVSWYQQTPGQGLQFLFEYFSETQRNKGNFPGRFSGRQFSNSRSEMNVSTLELGDSALYLCASRTGAEAFFGQGTRLTVV.

Concerning this clone: Other nucleotide sequences in the sample specify the same CDR3. This chain joins TRBV11-3 and TRBJ2-7; the D is unclear. CDR1 and CDR2 from the germline V gene are SGHNT and YENEEA. V was shortened by 3 bases and J by 1 base, with 7 bases between the two germline ends. There are 13 residues in the CDR3. Written as DNA, the CDR3 is TGTGCCAGCAGCTTGTCCCCTTCCTACGAGCAGTACTTC. Translating gives CASSLSPSYEQYF.

The V call is TRBV27, the J call TRBJ1-1; D uncertain. The V end lost 5 bases, the J end lost 0 bases, and 10 bases lay between the germline ends. Per the germline V gene, CDR1 is MNHEY and CDR2 is SMNVEV (reference sequence). The CDR3 loop spans 14 amino acids. CDR3 loop: CASSPRSLNTEAFF. CDR3 nucleotide sequence: TGTGCCAGCAGTCCCCGGTCATTGAACACTGAAGCTTTCTTT.